This T cell receptor beta chain was sequenced in a study of OX40 agonist ivuxolimab in advanced cancers. Study at large: The drug used for patients, ivuxolimab, was an agonistic anti-OX40 (CD134) antibody. Patients were 82.7% male with ages roughly 23 to 85, mean about 60. Regarding the study as a whole: Relative to CD4+ cells, CD8+ T cells on average had more expanded clones.

As concerns this clone: Its antigen is unknown.

Sequencing used immunoSEQ multiplex PCR; TCRdb keeps in-frame clones, though not all of them. The table includes 80,000 to 100,000 clones, just over 90% detected once. V lost 11 bases to trimming and J lost 4 bases; unmatched junction nucleotides: 8. The germline V gene encodes CDR1 MNHNS and CDR2 SASEGT. CDR3 length equals 12 residues. The receptor was derived from an adult with an advanced solid tumor such as melanoma, head and neck, liver or kidney cancer. The material sequenced was CD4+ or CD8+ T cells sorted from blood, taken in a trial of the OX40 agonist ivuxolimab. V usage is TRBV6-1 and J usage is TRBJ2-7; 7 positions match TRBD2. CDR3: CAAGRRAYEQYF. DNA for the CDR3: TGTGCCGCCGGGAGGAGAGCGTACGAGCAGTACTTC.